These 28 T cell receptor beta chains share one sample of origin, sequenced in a study of shared clonotypes between healthy human individuals. The assay was immunoSEQ multiplex PCR, and TCRdb's table has in-frame clones only and misses some. The table lists around 2.3 million clones, 95% of them singletons. Sequencing input: naive CD4+ T cells sorted from blood. As for subset: CD45RA+ positively selected. These receptors were taken from a man aged 18 to 35 in good health.

The rearrangement joins TRBV10-3 to TRBJ1-4; 7 bases align to TRBD1. In germline, CDR1 is ENHRY, CDR2 SYGVKD. The junction had 1 base not matched to a gene; V was cut back by 3 bases and J by 3 bases. The CDR3 has 14 residues. This CDR3 reads CAISEGGSNEKLFF. CDR3 coding DNA: TGTGCCATCAGTGAAGGGGGCTCTAATGAAAAACTGTTTTTT.

A remark on this clone: This sample includes further DNA sequences coding for the same CDR3. This chain joins TRBV5-1 and TRBJ2-5; D is undetermined. The CDR3 sequence is 13 residues long. V gave up 0 bases and J gave up 2 bases, with 5 bases separating them. The germline CDR1 and CDR2 sequences are SGHRS and YFSETQ. The CDR3: CASSLGPQETQYF. CDR3 DNA sequence: TGCGCCAGCAGCTTGGGCCCACAAGAGACCCAGTACTTC.

This clone was observed a single time. At the DNA level, this CDR3 is encoded by other sequences in the same sample as well. The V and J genes are TRBV5-1 and TRBJ2-1, with TRBD2 matching over 15 bases. Looked up from germline, CDR1 is SGHRS and CDR2 is YFSETQ. The CDR3 has 15 amino acids. Trimming cost V 3 bases and J 7 bases; bases outside gene matches: 2. The CDR3 sequence: CASSSGLAGGNEQFF. CDR3 sequence (DNA): TGCGCCAGCAGCTCGGGACTAGCGGGAGGTAATGAGCAGTTCTTC.

The rearrangement uses TRBV10-3 and TRBJ2-3; TRBD1 aligns across 8 bases. Germline trimming cut 10 bases from V and 2 bases from J; bases unmatched to any gene: 5. Germline loops: CDR1 ENHRY, CDR2 SYGVKD. The CDR3 is 13 amino acids. The CDR3 spells CATHQGATDTQYF. As DNA, the CDR3 is TGTGCCACCCATCAGGGGGCCACAGATACGCAGTATTTT.

V is TRBV4-1 and J is TRBJ1-2; D not resolved. In germline, CDR1 is MGHRA, CDR2 YSYEKL. The CDR3 totals 15 residues. The V and J ends lost 5 bases and 4 bases respectively, with 17 bases between them. The CDR3 region has the DNA TGCGCCAGCAGCTACCAGGTTGCAGAATCCTATGGCTACACCTTC. Translated: CASSYQVAESYGYTF.

The rearrangement uses TRBV18 and TRBJ1-1, with D unclear. Looked up from germline, CDR1 is KGHSH and CDR2 is LQKENI. V gave up 3 bases and J gave up 3 bases, with 14 bases separating them. CDR3 length: 15 residues. Written as DNA, the CDR3 is TGTGCCAGCTCACCGTCCGTGACACCTCACACTGAAGCTTTCTTT. Its protein product is CASSPSVTPHTEAFF.

The chain is built from TRBV10-3 and TRBJ1-2, with no clear D. In germline, CDR1 is ENHRY, CDR2 SYGVKD. This CDR3 contains 14 residues. V dropped 4 bases and J dropped 0 bases, with 9 bases sitting between them. Here the CDR3 reads CAISADGPNYGYTF. The CDR3 nucleotides read TGTGCCATCAGTGCCGACGGACCTAACTATGGCTACACCTTC.

This chain uses TRBV9 with TRBJ2-5, with D tentatively TRBD2 (6 bases). There are 12 residues in the CDR3. Germline CDR1 reads SGDLS; CDR2 reads YYNGEE. V lost 3 bases to trimming and J lost 5 bases, with 8 bases between them. The CDR3: CASSDREETQYF. In DNA form, the CDR3 reads TGTGCCAGCAGCGACCGGGAGGAGACCCAGTACTTC.

The chain employs TRBV7-9 and TRBJ2-5, with TRBD1 matching over 10 bases. Germline-derived CDR1 and CDR2 are SEHNR and FQNEAQ (reference sequence). Losses at the gene ends were 6 bases for V and 4 bases for J; bases not matched to a gene: 5. The length of the CDR3 is 14 residues. Here the CDR3 reads CASSRTGGGETQYF. The CDR3 nucleotides read TGTGCCAGCAGTCGGACAGGGGGAGGAGAGACCCAGTACTTC.

The rearrangement uses TRBV7-2 and TRBJ2-3, with D hard to call. The CDR3 sequence is 14 residues long. V was clipped by 6 bases and J by 5 bases, with 15 bases between them. Germline assignment: CDR1 SGHTA and CDR2 FQGNSA. CDR3 in DNA: TGTGCCAGCAGATTCGACTCACCGAGAGATACGCAGTATTTT. As protein: CASRFDSPRDTQYF.

This chain joins TRBV30 and TRBJ2-7; 7 bases align to TRBD2. J gave up 0 bases and V 4 bases, and 6 bases lay outside the gene matches. The germline CDR1 and CDR2 sequences are GTSNPN and SVGIG (reference sequence). This CDR3 has 14 residues. The CDR3 is CAWTFGGSSYEQYF. CDR3 nucleotide sequence: TGTGCCTGGACCTTTGGCGGGAGCTCCTACGAGCAGTACTTC.

The V call is TRBV28, the J call TRBJ1-1; D uncertain. This CDR3 is built from 11 residues. The germline V and J ends were trimmed by 8 bases and 9 bases, with 13 bases remaining between them. Germline V gene data show CDR1 as MDHEN and CDR2 as SYDVKM. For the CDR3, the DNA is TGTGCCAGCGTGTCCCTCCTTCAAGCTTTCTTT. It is translated as CASVSLLQAFF.

This chain links TRBV18 with TRBJ1-1; tentatively, D is TRBD1 (5 bases). CDR1 KGHSH and CDR2 LQKENI come from the germline V gene. CDR3 length equals 16 residues. Trimming cost V 6 bases and J 0 bases, with 17 bases left between them. In DNA form, the CDR3 reads TGTGCCAGCTCTCCCCGCGACGGGGGAATGAACACTGAAGCTTTCTTT. It yields the protein CASSPRDGGMNTEAFF.

As concerns this clone: This CDR3 is also generated by other DNA sequences in the sample. The rearrangement uses TRBV28 and TRBJ2-1; TRBD2 matches 9 bases. The CDR3 has 15 amino acids. Trimming at V came to 3 bases and at J to 4 bases, leaving 4 bases not matched to a gene. Germline assignment: CDR1 MDHEN and CDR2 SYDVKM. CDR3 sequence: CASSFGLAGYNEQFF. The CDR3 nucleotides are TGTGCCAGCAGTTTCGGCCTAGCGGGATACAATGAGCAGTTCTTC.

In nucleotides, the CDR3 is TGTGCCATCAGTGAGAGGCTAGCGGCAGCACGGAAAAGCTCCTACAATGAGCAGTTCTTC. It yields the protein CAISERLAAARKSSYNEQFF. The chain combines TRBV10-3 with TRBJ2-1, with 7 nucleotides matching TRBD2. Germline V CDR1 and CDR2: ENHRY, SYGVKD. The CDR3 spans 20 residues. With 2 bases clipped from V and 0 bases from J, the junction kept 16 bases outside the gene matches.

The chain joins TRBV28 to TRBJ2-2, with D unresolved. Germline V gene data show CDR1 as MDHEN and CDR2 as SYDVKM. The CDR3 runs to 15 residues. Trimming stripped 1 base from V and 4 bases from J, with 10 bases between. The CDR3 coding sequence is TGTGCCAGCAGTTTATCACGGCGTAGCACCGGGGAGCTGTTTTTT. Translated: CASSLSRRSTGELFF.

The chain combines TRBV30 with TRBJ2-2, with a weak D call TRBD1 (6 bases). Trimming took off 4 bases at V and 0 bases at J, with 12 bases between the two ends. The CDR3 length is 15 residues. Germline values: CDR1 GTSNPN, CDR2 SVGIG (reference sequence). The DNA for the CDR3 is TGTGCCTGGAAGGGTACAGGGACGAACACCGGGGAGCTGTTTTTT. It specifies CAWKGTGTNTGELFF.

This chain uses TRBV18 with TRBJ2-1; no reliable D call. Germline V gene lookup returns CDR1 KGHSH and CDR2 LQKENI. The V gene lost 0 bases and the J gene lost 9 bases, with 15 bases spanning the gap. The CDR3 sequence is 15 residues long. CDR3 region: CASSPPTGVGTEQFF. CDR3 DNA: TGTGCCAGCTCACCACCGACTGGGGTCGGTACTGAGCAGTTCTTC.

The chain joins TRBV4-1 to TRBJ2-7; 7 bases line up with TRBD1. The germline gives CDR1 MGHRA, CDR2 YSYEKL. J lost 2 bases, V lost 1 base, and 5 bases had no gene match. The CDR3 spans 15 residues. CDR3 sequence reads: CASSQVGTATYEQYF. In nucleotides, the CDR3 is TGCGCCAGCAGCCAAGTAGGGACAGCAACCTACGAGCAGTACTTC.

This clone was observed a single time. V and J are TRBV5-4 and TRBJ2-2; 9 bases agree with TRBD1. The ends lost 0 bases at V and 0 bases at J; junction bases unmatched: 3. The CDR3 runs 17 residues. Per germline, CDR1 SGHNT and CDR2 YYREEE (reference sequence). DNA for the CDR3: TGTGCCAGCAGCTTGGGACAGGGGGTAACGAACACCGGGGAGCTGTTTTTT. It specifies CASSLGQGVTNTGELFF.

A remark on this clone: Other DNA variants within this sample encode the same CDR3. The chain carries TRBV6-1 and TRBJ2-2; no clear D gene. Per germline, CDR1 MNHNS and CDR2 SASEGT. This CDR3 spans 13 amino acids. Between the trimmed V and J ends, which lost 6 bases and 2 bases, there was a span of 7 bases. The CDR3 loop is CASSGLNTGELFF. CDR3 coding DNA: TGTGCCAGCAGCGGCCTTAACACCGGGGAGCTGTTTTTT.

Comments on this clone: One junction end does not reproduce the germline sequence, and a read error may be involved. This chain links TRBV30 with TRBJ2-2, with 7 bases fitting TRBD1. Germline V gene sequence: CDR1 GTSNPN, CDR2 SVGIG (reference sequence). This CDR3 comprises 13 residues. The CDR3 sequence is CAWNRGRHRGAVF. The CDR3 region has the DNA TGTGCCTGGAACAGGGGACGACACCGGGGAGCTGTTTTT.

To note about this clone: The sample contains more than one DNA sequence encoding this CDR3. The gene calls are TRBV7-6 and TRBJ1-1; no clear D. The CDR3 totals 14 residues. V lost 1 base and J lost 1, with 7 bases in between. Per germline, CDR1 SGHVS and CDR2 FNYEAQ. Here the CDR3 reads CASSLGFGNTEAFF. Written as DNA, the CDR3 is TGTGCCAGCAGCTTAGGGTTCGGGAACACTGAAGCTTTCTTT.

The chain couples TRBV5-6 to TRBJ2-1, with 7 bases matching TRBD2. The CDR3 is 14 residues long. CDR1 is SGHDT and CDR2 is YYEEEE in the germline V gene. The V gene end was trimmed by 1 base and the J gene end by 3 bases; junction bases not matched to a gene: 1. The CDR3 reads CASSLPSGYNEQFF. CDR3 bases: TGTGCCAGCAGCTTGCCTAGCGGCTACAATGAGCAGTTCTTC.

This clone was seen only once. The chain combines TRBV7-9 with TRBJ1-4, with D possibly matching TRBD1 (5 bases). Between the trimmed V and J ends, which lost 2 bases and 8 bases, there was a span of 21 bases. Per the germline V gene, CDR1 is SEHNR and CDR2 is FQNEAQ (reference sequence). CDR3 length: 17 amino acids. The CDR3 reads CASSLTWGEGDEEKLFF. Written as DNA, the CDR3 is TGTGCCAGCAGCTTAACTTGGGGGGAAGGGGATGAGGAAAAACTGTTTTTT. Full variable domain (missing parts from reference TRBV7-9 and TRBJ1-4): DTGVSQNPRHKITKRGQNVTFRCDPISEHNRLYWYRQTLGQGPEFLTYFQNEAQLEKSRLLSDRFSAERPKGSFSTLEIQRTEQGDSAMYLCASSLTWGEGDEEKLFFGSGTQLSVL.

The V gene is TRBV7-2, the J gene TRBJ1-4; no definite D call. CDR1 is SGHTA and CDR2 is FQGNSA in the germline V gene. CDR3 length: 15 amino acids. The germline V and J ends were trimmed by 6 bases and 3 bases, with 14 bases remaining between them. The DNA for the CDR3 is TGTGCCAGCAGTGGGAGCGGGGTCGCTAATGAAAAACTGTTTTTT. Translation gives CASSGSGVANEKLFF. Full variable domain (remainder filled in from reference TRBV7-2 and TRBJ1-4): GAGVSQSPSNKVTEKGKDVELRCDPISGHTALYWYRQSLGQGLEFLIYFQGNSAPDKSGLPSDRFSAERTGGSVSTLTIQRTQQEDSAVYLCASSGSGVANEKLFFGSGTQLSVL.

This chain connects TRBV5-4 to TRBJ2-1, with D hard to call. The CDR3 is 13 amino acids. Trimming left V 0 bases short and J 12 bases short, with 13 bases between. Germline V gives CDR1 SGHNT, CDR2 YYREEE (reference sequence). The CDR3 nucleotides read TGTGCCAGCAGCTTGGACTGGGCTAAGGGGCAGTTCTTC. This encodes CASSLDWAKGQFF. The variable domain in full, completed from reference TRBV5-4 and TRBJ2-1, reads ETGVTQSPTHLIKTRGQQVTLRCSSQSGHNTVSWYQQALGQGPQFIFQYYREEENGRGNFPPRFSGLQFPNYSSELNVNALELDDSALYLCASSLDWAKGQFFGPGTRLTVL.

This clone occurred once. The chain combines TRBV30 with TRBJ1-2, with 12 nucleotides matching TRBD1. The V gene end was trimmed by 2 bases and the J gene end by 7 bases; junction bases not matched to a gene: 5. This CDR3 is built from 14 residues. Germline assignment: CDR1 GTSNPN and CDR2 SVGIG (reference sequence). The CDR3 sequence: CAWSPGQGASGYTF. As DNA, the CDR3 is TGTGCCTGGAGTCCGGGACAGGGGGCCTCTGGCTACACCTTC. Full variable domain (outside the CDR3, taken from reference TRBV30 and TRBJ1-2): SQTIHQWPATLVQPVGSPLSLECTVEGTSNPNLYWYRQAAGRGLQLLFYSVGIGQISSEVPQNLSASRPQDRQFILSSKKLLLSDSGFYLCAWSPGQGASGYTFGSGTRLTVV.